The clone carrying this T cell receptor (beta chain) was seen only once. Enrolled through a virtual design, the participants were between roughly 18 and 100 years of age and came from fewer than 30 US areas. Symptom resolution, clearance, or two negative PCRs marked the recovered donors of Cohort 3. Original data processing: Estimated nucleated cell counts came from reference gene primer amplification. The repertoire was sequenced with immunoSEQ multiplex PCR; TCRdb's copy has only in-frame clones and lacks some. That table is the source of V, J and clone size, and D and trimming were worked out from the DNA. The data contain some 270,000 clones, under 90% of them singletons. Deletions cut 3 bases from V and 10 bases from J, with 27 bases between. The CDR3 runs to 18 residues. CDR1 is MGHRA, CDR2 YSYEKL, per germline. The data stem from a study of blood T cell repertoires in COVID-19. About the study: T cells, B-cell-depleted T cells, or PBMCs provided the cDNA or gDNA that served as material.

The sample taken for sequencing was PBMCs or T cells enriched from blood (not recorded which). The chain carries TRBV4-1 and TRBJ1-4, with D perhaps TRBD1 (5 bases). This sequence was found in a woman aged 40 to 50 who had recovered from COVID-19. CDR3 nucleotides: TGCGCCAGCAGCCAGGAGCCGGGACGTCTGAGGGAGGTGGGAAAACTGTTTTTT. Its protein is CASSQEPGRLREVGKLFF.